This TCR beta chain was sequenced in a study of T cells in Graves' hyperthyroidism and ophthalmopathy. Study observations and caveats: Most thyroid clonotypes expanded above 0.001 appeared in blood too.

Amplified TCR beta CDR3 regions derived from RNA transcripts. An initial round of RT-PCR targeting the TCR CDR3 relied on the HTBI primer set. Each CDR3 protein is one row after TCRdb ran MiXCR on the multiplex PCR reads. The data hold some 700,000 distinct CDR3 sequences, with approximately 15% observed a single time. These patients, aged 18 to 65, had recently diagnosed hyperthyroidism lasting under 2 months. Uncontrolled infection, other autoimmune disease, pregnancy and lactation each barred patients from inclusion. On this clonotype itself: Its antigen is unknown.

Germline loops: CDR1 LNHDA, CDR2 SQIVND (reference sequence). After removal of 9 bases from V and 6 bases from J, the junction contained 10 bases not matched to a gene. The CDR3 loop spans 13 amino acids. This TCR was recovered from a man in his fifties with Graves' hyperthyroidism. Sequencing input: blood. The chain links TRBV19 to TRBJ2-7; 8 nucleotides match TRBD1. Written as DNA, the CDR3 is TGTGCCAGCAGACCGACGGACAGGGCCGAGCAGTACTTC. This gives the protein CASRPTDRAEQYF.